This T cell receptor beta chain appears in the sequencing data of a study of T cell changes during pregnancy in multiple sclerosis. Produced via immunoSEQ multiplex PCR; TCRdb's table is partial and in-frame only. The sample shows just under 20,000 clones, 89% of them seen only once. CDR3 length equals 14 residues. Losses at the gene ends were 5 bases for V and 6 bases for J; bases not matched to a gene: 4. Per the germline V gene, CDR1 is MNHEY and CDR2 is SVGAGI. The rearrangement joins TRBV6-5 to TRBJ2-3; 11 bases are shared with TRBD1. The TCR was taken from a female donor in good health, enrolled as a control in a pregnancy study. The sequencing here drew on CD8+ T cells from peripheral blood mononuclear cells, taken in the second trimester of pregnancy. In DNA form, the CDR3 reads TGTGCCAGCAGTGCGGGACAGGGGGGGGATACGCAGTATTTT. It yields the protein CASSAGQGGDTQYF.